These 27 T cell receptor beta chains were all obtained from the same sample, sequenced in a study of PD-L1 blockade in urothelial cancer. The assay was immunoSEQ multiplex PCR, and TCRdb's table has in-frame clones only and misses some. The sample has more than 45,000 clones; approximately 88% are singletons. Source: PBMCs, taken around atezolizumab (anti-PD-L1) treatment. All receptors derive from a man aged 80 or over with urothelial cancer.

The chain is built from TRBV11-2 and TRBJ2-2, with 8 bases fitting TRBD2. After removal of 4 bases from V and 8 bases from J, the junction contained 15 bases not matched to a gene. The CDR3 has 17 amino acids. From germline, CDR1 is SGHAT and CDR2 FQNNGV. This CDR3 reads CASSSPPGLVLGGELFF. The CDR3 nucleotides read TGTGCCAGCAGCTCACCACCGGGACTAGTACTAGGAGGGGAGCTGTTTTTT.

The chain couples TRBV18 to TRBJ1-1; the match to TRBD1 covers 9 bases. CDR1 and CDR2 from the germline V gene are KGHSH and LQKENI. CDR3 length equals 15 residues. The trim removed 6 bases at V and 3 bases at J, leaving 8 bases unmatched. CDR3 bases: TGTGCCAGCTCCACCATCTGGACAGGGGACACTGAAGCTTTCTTT. Amino acids: CASSTIWTGDTEAFF. The variable domain in full, completed from reference TRBV18 and TRBJ1-1, reads NAGVMQNPRHLVRRRGQEARLRCSPMKGHSHVYWYRQLPEEGLKFMVYLQKENIIDESGMPKERFSAEFPKEGPSILRIQQVVRGDSAAYFCASSTIWTGDTEAFFGQGTRLTVV.

The rearrangement joins TRBV6-1 to TRBJ2-1, with TRBD2 as a possible D gene (7 bases). This CDR3 has 15 residues. V gave up 1 base and J gave up 9 bases, with 16 bases separating them. Germline CDR1 reads MNHNS; CDR2 reads SASEGT. The CDR3 spells CASSEGRGGIGEQFF. For the CDR3, the DNA is TGTGCCAGCAGTGAAGGCAGGGGAGGGATCGGTGAGCAGTTCTTC.

The J gene is TRBJ2-5, the V gene TRBV5-1, with 12 bases fitting TRBD1. Trimming removed 3 bases from V and 5 bases from J; junction bases left unmatched: 5. CDR3 length equals 15 residues. Looked up from germline, CDR1 is SGHRS and CDR2 is YFSETQ. The CDR3 region is CASSSGTGGVETQYF. CDR3 DNA: TGCGCCAGCAGCTCCGGGACAGGGGGCGTGGAGACCCAGTACTTC.

V gene TRBV6-1 combines with J gene TRBJ2-2; D not resolved. This CDR3 region has 15 residues. V lost 5 bases, J lost 6 bases, and 16 bases lay in between. Germline V lookup: CDR1 MNHNS, CDR2 SASEGT. The CDR3 region is CASSPYPEFAGELFF. CDR3 DNA sequence: TGTGCCAGCAGTCCATACCCCGAGTTTGCCGGGGAGCTGTTTTTT.

The chain recombines TRBV6-5 with TRBJ2-5; D is perhaps TRBD1 (5 bases). The CDR3 covers 14 residues. The germline CDR1 and CDR2 sequences are MNHEY and SVGAGI. V was cut by 2 bases and J by 8 bases, with 15 bases left in between. CDR3 loop: CASSYGAAPSTQYF. CDR3 bases: TGTGCCAGCAGTTACGGGGCAGCCCCGTCCACCCAGTACTTC.

The chain joins TRBV25-1 to TRBJ2-7; 12 positions match TRBD2. J was trimmed by 2 bases and V by 3 bases; bases with no gene match: 2. CDR3 length equals 15 residues. Germline CDR1 MGHDK, CDR2 SYGVNS. The CDR3 bases are TGTGCCAGCAGTGAGCCTAGCGGGAGGGCCTACGAGCAGTACTTC. Translating it yields CASSEPSGRAYEQYF.

The chain carries TRBV15 and TRBJ2-3; 7 bases are shared with TRBD2. Looked up from germline, CDR1 is LNHNV and CDR2 is YYDKDF (reference sequence). The CDR3 has 16 amino acids. The V gene end was trimmed by 0 bases and the J gene end by 2 bases; junction bases not matched to a gene: 5. In DNA, the CDR3 is TGTGCCACCAGCAGAGATCGAAGCGGGATCACAGATACGCAGTATTTT. Translation gives CATSRDRSGITDTQYF.

J is TRBJ1-5 and V is TRBV19; D is possibly TRBD1 (5 bases). Germline V gives CDR1 LNHDA, CDR2 SQIVND (reference sequence). V was pared by 4 bases and J by 3 bases, with 19 bases between. This CDR3 spans 17 amino acids. The CDR3 reads CASSTLGDRPINQPQHF. The CDR3 DNA reads as TGTGCCAGTAGTACGCTAGGTGACAGACCAATCAATCAGCCCCAGCATTTT.

This chain joins TRBV27 and TRBJ2-5, with D perhaps TRBD2 (6 bases). Germline V gives CDR1 MNHEY, CDR2 SMNVEV (reference sequence). Trimming removed 2 bases at V and 5 bases at J, with 15 bases between. The CDR3 spans 15 residues. This CDR3 reads CASSLGAGRSETQYF. The CDR3, as DNA: TGTGCCAGCAGTTTAGGAGCAGGGAGGTCGGAGACCCAGTACTTC.

The DNA for the CDR3 is TGCAGCGCCGACAGGGGGCCCGGGGAGCTGTTTTTT. It encodes CSADRGPGELFF. The chain has TRBV29-1 and TRBJ2-2, with 10 bases matching TRBD1. The CDR3 has 12 residues. V lost 7 bases and J lost 6; bases outside the gene matches: 2. CDR1 is SQVTM, CDR2 ANQGSEA, per germline.

The chain uses TRBV30 and TRBJ2-3; 9 positions agree with TRBD2. J lost 1 base, V lost 0 bases, and 5 bases had no gene match. Germline V gives CDR1 GTSNPN, CDR2 SVGIG (reference sequence). This CDR3 region has 16 residues. CDR3 sequence reads: CAWSVGREGRTDTQYF. In DNA, the CDR3 is TGTGCCTGGAGTGTTGGGCGGGAGGGCCGCACAGATACGCAGTATTTT.

The chain has TRBV5-1 and TRBJ2-1; D remains unclear. Germline loops: CDR1 SGHRS, CDR2 YFSETQ. The ends were cut back, 3 bases at V and 0 bases at J, with 7 bases in the middle. The CDR3 contains 14 residues. CDR3 sequence: CASSYSSSYNEQFF. Written as DNA, the CDR3 is TGCGCCAGCAGCTATTCGAGCTCCTACAATGAGCAGTTCTTC.

V and J are TRBV25-1 and TRBJ1-1, with 8 bases that match TRBD1. CDR3 length equals 14 residues. V shed 6 bases and J 0 bases; nucleotides not matched to a gene: 3. Germline assignment: CDR1 MGHDK and CDR2 SYGVNS. In DNA form, the CDR3 reads TGTGCCAGCAGAAAGGGACAGGTGAACACTGAAGCTTTCTTT. It is translated as CASRKGQVNTEAFF.

V is TRBV10-3 and J is TRBJ2-1; 9 bases fit TRBD1. J gave up 6 bases and V 4 bases, and 7 bases lay outside the gene matches. Germline lookup yields CDR1 ENHRY and CDR2 SYGVKD. The CDR3 runs to 15 residues. The CDR3 region is CAISGPGQGSNEQFF. The CDR3 DNA reads as TGTGCCATCAGTGGGCCGGGACAGGGAAGCAATGAGCAGTTCTTC.

CDR3 amino acids: CASPKGETGELFF. CDR3 DNA: TGCGCCAGCCCTAAGGGGGAAACCGGGGAGCTGTTTTTT. The genes are TRBV5-1 and TRBJ2-2; D may be TRBD1 (6 bases). Trimming took off 7 bases at V and 5 bases at J, with 12 bases between the two ends. Germline CDR1 is SGHRS and CDR2 is YFSETQ. The CDR3 is 13 residues long.

The chain has TRBV5-1 and TRBJ1-1, with 10 positions matching TRBD1. The J segment lost 0 bases and the V segment lost 4 bases, leaving 9 bases of the junction unmatched. Germline CDR1 reads SGHRS; CDR2 reads YFSETQ. This CDR3 spans 17 amino acids. CDR3 nucleotides: TGCGCCAGCAGCACGGGACAGGGGCCCTTCCTGAACACTGAAGCTTTCTTT. This sequence encodes CASSTGQGPFLNTEAFF.

The V gene is TRBV10-2, the J gene TRBJ1-1, with 7 bases that match TRBD1. Germline V lookup: CDR1 WSHSY, CDR2 SAAADI. Trimming at V came to 4 bases and at J to 4 bases, leaving 6 bases not matched to a gene. The CDR3 is 14 amino acids. CDR3 loop: CASSGDSLSTEAFF. The CDR3 bases are TGCGCCAGCAGTGGGGACAGCCTAAGCACTGAAGCTTTCTTT.

The genes are TRBV15 and TRBJ1-3, with TRBD1 as a possible D gene (6 bases). Germline V gives CDR1 LNHNV, CDR2 YYDKDF (reference sequence). Trimming left V 3 bases short and J 3 bases short, with 18 bases between. The CDR3 is made up of 17 amino acids. The CDR3, as DNA: TGTGCCACCAGCAGCCTCGACAGGAGAAGCAATGGAAACACCATATATTTT. Residues: CATSSLDRRSNGNTIYF.

The V and J genes are TRBV15 and TRBJ1-2, with 7 bases matching TRBD1. The CDR3 spans 16 residues. Looked up from germline, CDR1 is LNHNV and CDR2 is YYDKDF (reference sequence). J gave up 0 bases and V 0 bases, and 4 bases lay outside the gene matches. The CDR3, as DNA: TGTGCCACCAGCAGAGATAGGGACAGTGCTAACTATGGCTACACCTTC. Amino acids: CATSRDRDSANYGYTF. Full variable domain (outside the CDR3, taken from reference TRBV15 and TRBJ1-2): DAMVIQNPRYQVTQFGKPVTLSCSQTLNHNVMYWYQQKSSQAPKLLFHYYDKDFNNEADTPDNFQSRRPNTSFCFLDIRSPGLGDTAMYLCATSRDRDSANYGYTFGSGTRLTVV.

This rearrangement joins TRBV6-5 to TRBJ2-6; no reliable D call. The CDR3 is made up of 15 amino acids. V was clipped by 6 bases and J by 0 bases, with 9 bases between them. CDR1 and CDR2 (germline): MNHEY, SVGAGI. The CDR3 spells CASSYGSSGANVLTF. The CDR3 DNA follows: TGTGCCAGCAGCTACGGCTCCTCTGGGGCCAACGTCCTGACTTTC.

A single count supports this clone. This chain uses TRBV5-4 with TRBJ2-7, with a tentative D call TRBD2 (5 bases). Germline CDR1 is SGHNT and CDR2 is YYREEE (reference sequence). V was shortened by 2 bases and J by 0 bases, with 12 bases between the two germline ends. The CDR3 contains 15 residues. CDR3 amino acids: CASSFKSGSSYEQYF. CDR3 in DNA: TGTGCCAGCAGCTTTAAGTCGGGAAGCTCCTACGAGCAGTACTTC.

CDR3 DNA sequence: TGTGCCAGCAGGACACCGGGGGGGGAGCAGTACTTC. It specifies CASRTPGGEQYF. This chain joins TRBV28 and TRBJ2-7; 8 nucleotides agree with TRBD2. V shed 6 bases, J shed 7 bases, and the junction held 5 bases outside the gene matches. There are 12 residues in the CDR3. Per the germline V gene, CDR1 is MDHEN and CDR2 is SYDVKM.

The rearrangement uses TRBV11-1 and TRBJ1-1; 9 bases line up with TRBD1. V lost 3 bases, J lost 3 bases, and 11 bases stayed unmatched. CDR1 and CDR2 (germline): SGHAT, FQDESV (reference sequence). The CDR3 loop spans 17 amino acids. DNA for the CDR3: TGTGCCAGCAGCTTCTTGGGACAGGGTACCAGGGACACTGAAGCTTTCTTT. This codes for CASSFLGQGTRDTEAFF.

The chain recombines TRBV6-5 with TRBJ1-2; no clear D gene. Per germline, CDR1 MNHEY and CDR2 SVGAGI. CDR3 size: 12 residues. V lost 4 bases and J lost 2, with 5 bases in between. CDR3: CASSSENYGYTF. In nucleotides, the CDR3 is TGTGCCAGCAGTTCTGAGAACTATGGCTACACCTTC.

The table lists this clone with a few counts. The V and J genes are TRBV7-9 and TRBJ2-7; 7 bases are a match to TRBD1. The V segment lost 5 bases and the J segment 2 bases; nucleotides outside the gene matches: 9. Germline CDR1 reads SEHNR; CDR2 reads FQNEAQ (reference sequence). The CDR3 has 15 amino acids. CDR3 residues: CASSGDEGQPYEQYF. Here the CDR3 DNA reads TGTGCCAGCAGCGGAGACGAGGGACAGCCCTACGAGCAGTACTTC. Full variable domain (outside the CDR3, taken from reference TRBV7-9 and TRBJ2-7): DTGVSQNPRHKITKRGQNVTFRCDPISEHNRLYWYRQTLGQGPEFLTYFQNEAQLEKSRLLSDRFSAERPKGSFSTLEIQRTEQGDSAMYLCASSGDEGQPYEQYFGPGTRLTVT.

The chain is built from TRBV19 and TRBJ2-1; 8 bases line up with TRBD1. Trimming removed 6 bases from V and 6 bases from J; junction bases left unmatched: 4. The CDR3 spans 13 residues. The germline CDR1 and CDR2 sequences are LNHDA and SQIVND (reference sequence). CDR3 region: CASRFDRGNEQFF. In nucleotides, the CDR3 is TGTGCCAGTAGATTCGACAGGGGCAATGAGCAGTTCTTC.